The clone carrying this TCR beta chain is a singleton in its sample. This sample was included in a study of blood T cell repertoires in COVID-19. Turning to the study itself: PBMCs, B-cell-depleted T cells, or T cells were the source of the cDNA or gDNA that made up the material.

Study processing details: For nucleated cells, counts were estimated from reference gene primer amplification. Sequencing used immunoSEQ multiplex PCR; TCRdb keeps in-frame clones, though not all of them. V and J calls and clone size are copied from that table; D and trimming were computed from the DNA. The sample carries under 80,000 clones, approximately 80% recorded once. This CDR3 comprises 16 residues. Germline V gives CDR1 SGHTA, CDR2 FQGTGA. Trimming took 5 bases from V and 4 from J; bases not matched to a gene: 11. The source is an older woman with acute or convalescent COVID-19. The chain is built from TRBV7-3 and TRBJ2-1, with 7 bases matching TRBD1. Material for sequencing was peripheral blood. The chain's CDR3 is CASSRTGQDLYNEQFF. The CDR3 DNA reads TGTGCCAGCAGCCGCACCGGACAGGACCTATACAATGAGCAGTTCTTC.